This TCR beta chain derives from a study of Ad26.COV2.S vaccination and SARS-CoV-2 variants. Overall study findings and caveats: Vaccine and placebo groups showed comparable non-spike TCR breadth.

Noted treatment: about 20 received Ad26.COV2.S at low or high dose, single or two shots; roughly 5 received placebo; per-sample allocation not given. Sampling occurred on day 63 after the first vaccine or placebo injection. CDR1 and CDR2 from the germline V gene are MDHEN and SYDVKM. This CDR3 is 11 amino acids long. V was trimmed by 6 bases and J by 5 bases, leaving 7 bases between them. The table lists this clone with a count of one. Its antigen is not known. Measured with immunoSEQ multiplex PCR; TCRdb has only the in-frame clones, and not every one. The table lists around 300,000 clones, approximately 90% of them singletons.

The rearrangement uses TRBV28 and TRBJ1-2; D may be TRBD1 (6 bases). The TCR originated in a person aged 18-65 years who received the Ad26.COV2.S COVID-19 vaccine or a placebo. The sample here was peripheral blood, taken in a trial of Ad26.COV2.S vaccine versus placebo. Here the CDR3 DNA reads TGTGCCAGCAGGCAGGGGTATGGCTACACCTTC. This sequence encodes CASRQGYGYTF.